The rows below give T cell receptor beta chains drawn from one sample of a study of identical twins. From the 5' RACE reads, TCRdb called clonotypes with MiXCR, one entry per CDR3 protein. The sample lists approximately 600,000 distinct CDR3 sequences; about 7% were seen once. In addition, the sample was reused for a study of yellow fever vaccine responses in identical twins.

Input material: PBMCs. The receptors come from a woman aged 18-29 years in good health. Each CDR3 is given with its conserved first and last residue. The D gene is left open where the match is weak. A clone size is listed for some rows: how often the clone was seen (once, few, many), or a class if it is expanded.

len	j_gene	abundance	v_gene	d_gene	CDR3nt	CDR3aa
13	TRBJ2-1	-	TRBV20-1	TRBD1	TGCAGTGCCACTCGACAGGGCCTGGGAGAGCAGTTCTTC	CSATRQGLGEQFF
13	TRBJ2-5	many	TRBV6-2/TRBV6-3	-	TGTGCCAGCACCCCGTGGGGCCAAGAGACCCAGTACTTC	CASTPWGQETQYF
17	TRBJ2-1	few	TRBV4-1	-	TGCGCCAGCAGCCAACCTCGGACAGCACTTTCCTACAATGAGCAGTTCTTC	CASSQPRTALSYNEQFF
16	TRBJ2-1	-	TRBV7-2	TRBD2	TGTGCCAGCAGCTCCCAACTAGCGGGAGGGCCTTCTGAGCAGTTCTTC	CASSSQLAGGPSEQFF
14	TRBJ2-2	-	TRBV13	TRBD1	TGTGCCAGCAGCTCCAGGGGGTCTGGCGGGGAGCTGTTTTTT	CASSSRGSGGELFF
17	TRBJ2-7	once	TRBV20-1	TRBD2	TGCTGTGCTAGAGATCTACTGGGGCTAGCGGGAGCCTACGAGCAGTACTTC	CCARDLLGLAGAYEQYF
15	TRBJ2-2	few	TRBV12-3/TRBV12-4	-	TGTGCCAGCAGTTTAAGACCAACCGACGCCGGGGAGCTGTTTTTT	CASSLRPTDAGELFF
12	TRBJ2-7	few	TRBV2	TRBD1	TGTGCCACCCGGGACAGGTCGGGCGAGCAGTACTTC	CATRDRSGEQYF
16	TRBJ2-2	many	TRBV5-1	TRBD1	TGCGCCAGCAGCTCGACAGGGGGCGAGGTCACCGGGGAGCTGTTTTTT	CASSSTGGEVTGELFF
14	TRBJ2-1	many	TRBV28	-	TGTGCCAGCAGTTTGATACTAGCTCAGGATGAGCAGTTCTTC	CASSLILAQDEQFF
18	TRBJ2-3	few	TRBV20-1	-	TGCAGTGCTAGAGATCGGTGGGTTCAAGGCGGTAACACAGATACGCAGTATTTT	CSARDRWVQGGNTDTQYF
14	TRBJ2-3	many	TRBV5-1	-	TGCGCCAGCCGAACTTACAGGGTCTCCGATACGCAGTATTTT	CASRTYRVSDTQYF
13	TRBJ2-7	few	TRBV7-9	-	TGTGCCAGCAGCCTACAGGAGTCCTACGAGCAGTACTTC	CASSLQESYEQYF
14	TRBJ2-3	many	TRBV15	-	TGTGCCTCCAGGCAGGCGGACCTGGCTGATACGCAGTATTTT	CASRQADLADTQYF
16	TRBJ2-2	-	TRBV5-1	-	TGCGCCAGCAGCTTCTCAGGGTACCCGACCACCGGGGAGCTGTTTTTT	CASSFSGYPTTGELFF
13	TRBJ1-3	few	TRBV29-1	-	TGCAGCGTTGAAGAGGGTACTGGAAAAACCATATATTTT	CSVEEGTGKTIYF
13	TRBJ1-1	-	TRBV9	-	TGTGCCAGCAGCCCCCCGAGGAACACTGAAGCTTTCTTT	CASSPPRNTEAFF
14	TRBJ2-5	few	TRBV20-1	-	TGCAGTGCTAGAGATACCGGGAGTCGGGAGACCCAGTACTTC	CSARDTGSRETQYF
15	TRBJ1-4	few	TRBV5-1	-	TGCGCCAGCAGCACGGGGGGCTCCAATAATGAAAAACTGTTTTTT	CASSTGGSNNEKLFF
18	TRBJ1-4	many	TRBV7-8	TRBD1	TGTGCCAGCAGCTTATACCCGGGGGGACAGGCAACTAATGAAAAACTGTTTTTT	CASSLYPGGQATNEKLFF
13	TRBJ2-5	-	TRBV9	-	TGTGCCAGCAGCGTAGGGTACCGAGAGACCCAGTACTTC	CASSVGYRETQYF
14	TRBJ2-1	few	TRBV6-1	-	TGTGCCAGCAGACGCCGGGACTCCTACAATGAGCAGTTCTTC	CASRRRDSYNEQFF
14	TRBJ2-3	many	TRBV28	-	TGTGCCAGCAGTTTAGGACATATCACAGATACGCAGTATTTT	CASSLGHITDTQYF
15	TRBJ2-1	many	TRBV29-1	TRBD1	TGCAGCGCCGTATCCGGGACAGGGGGATTAAGGGAGCAGTTCTTC	CSAVSGTGGLREQFF
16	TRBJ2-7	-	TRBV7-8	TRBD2	TGTGCCAGCAGCTCCTTCCGGGGGGGGGCTAGCTACGAGCAGTACTTC	CASSSFRGGASYEQYF
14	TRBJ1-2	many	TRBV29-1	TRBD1	TGCAGCGTTGAAGATTCTACAGGGGGATATGGCTACACCTTC	CSVEDSTGGYGYTF
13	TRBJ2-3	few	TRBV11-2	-	TGTGCCAGCAGCCCGAAGAACACAGATACGCAGTATTTT	CASSPKNTDTQYF